Listed below are T cell receptor beta chains from one sample, sequenced in a study of T cell changes during pregnancy in multiple sclerosis. The method was immunoSEQ multiplex PCR; TCRdb's version includes in-frame clones alone and lacks a portion of them. The sample carries more than 55,000 clones, 94% recorded once. The sequencing here drew on CD8+ T cells from peripheral blood mononuclear cells, taken after pregnancy. These receptors originate from a female donor with multiple sclerosis, enrolled in a pregnancy study. CDR3s include the opening cysteine and the closing phenylalanine or tryptophan. Each record gives: V gene, J gene, clone size, D gene, CDR3 DNA, CDR3 protein. A D gene is named only where the DNA matches it firmly. For some rows the clone size is stated as once, few or many, or as a class when expanded; others skip it.

V gene: TRBV7-2; J gene: TRBJ2-3; clone size: .; D gene: TRBD2; CDR3 DNA: TGTGCCAGCAGCTTAGTGTGGACTAGAACAGATACGCAGTATTTT; CDR3 protein: CASSLVWTRTDTQYF
V gene: TRBV29-1; J gene: TRBJ2-1; clone size: .; D gene: TRBD2; CDR3 DNA: TGCAGCGTGTTTCTAGCGGACTACAATGAGCAGTTCTTC; CDR3 protein: CSVFLADYNEQFF
V gene: TRBV13; J gene: TRBJ2-3; clone size: once; D gene: .; CDR3 DNA: TGTGCCAGCAGCCCGGGGACTCTAAGGACAGATACGCAGTATTTT; CDR3 protein: CASSPGTLRTDTQYF
V gene: TRBV6-5; J gene: TRBJ1-4; clone size: .; D gene: TRBD1; CDR3 DNA: TGTGCCAGCAGTTACTACGGGACAGGGGATGAAAAACTGTTTTTT; CDR3 protein: CASSYYGTGDEKLFF
V gene: TRBV5-4; J gene: TRBJ1-5; clone size: .; D gene: .; CDR3 DNA: TGTGCCAGCAGCTTAGGGGGGGTTAGCAATCAGCCCCAGCATTTT; CDR3 protein: CASSLGGVSNQPQHF
V gene: TRBV5-5; J gene: TRBJ1-1; clone size: .; D gene: TRBD1; CDR3 DNA: TGTGCCAGCAGCTTCCAGGGGGCGGCTGAAGCTTTCTTT; CDR3 protein: CASSFQGAAEAFF
V gene: TRBV7-8; J gene: TRBJ1-5; clone size: .; D gene: .; CDR3 DNA: TGTGCCAGCAGCTTAGAAGGGGCGAACAATCAGCCCCAGCATTTT; CDR3 protein: CASSLEGANNQPQHF
V gene: TRBV19; J gene: TRBJ2-1; clone size: once; D gene: .; CDR3 DNA: TGTGCCAGTAGTGAGGGAAGCGGTTTCTCCTACAATGAGCAGTTCTTC; CDR3 protein: CASSEGSGFSYNEQFF
V gene: TRBV6-1; J gene: TRBJ1-2; clone size: .; D gene: .; CDR3 DNA: TGTGCCAGCAGTGGAAACAGGATACAAGACTATGGCTACACCTTC; CDR3 protein: CASSGNRIQDYGYTF
V gene: TRBV19; J gene: TRBJ2-7; clone size: once; D gene: TRBD1; CDR3 DNA: TGTGCCAGTAGTATGACAGGGGCACCCTACGAGCAGTACTTC; CDR3 protein: CASSMTGAPYEQYF
V gene: TRBV7-6; J gene: TRBJ2-7; clone size: .; D gene: .; CDR3 DNA: TGTGCCAGCAGCTGGGAGGGGGGCCTCTCCTACGAGCAGTACTTC; CDR3 protein: CASSWEGGLSYEQYF
V gene: TRBV19; J gene: TRBJ1-2; clone size: .; D gene: TRBD1; CDR3 DNA: TGTGCCAGTAGTGTGGGGACAGTTGGCTACACCTTC; CDR3 protein: CASSVGTVGYTF
V gene: TRBV28; J gene: TRBJ2-3; clone size: .; D gene: TRBD1; CDR3 DNA: TGTGCCAGCAGACCCCCGACAGGGTTCACAGATACGCAGTATTTT; CDR3 protein: CASRPPTGFTDTQYF
V gene: TRBV6-5; J gene: TRBJ1-1; clone size: .; D gene: TRBD1; CDR3 DNA: TGTGCCAGCAGTTACTCCAAGGGGGCGGACACTGAAGCTTTCTTT; CDR3 protein: CASSYSKGADTEAFF
V gene: TRBV30; J gene: TRBJ2-1; clone size: few; D gene: .; CDR3 DNA: TGTGCCTGGAGTCCCTCGGGGGAGGACTACAATGAGCAGTTCTTC; CDR3 protein: CAWSPSGEDYNEQFF
V gene: TRBV13; J gene: TRBJ2-3; clone size: .; D gene: .; CDR3 DNA: TGTGCCAGCAGCTTCCCGCGGGAAGGAGATACGCAGTATTTT; CDR3 protein: CASSFPREGDTQYF
V gene: TRBV27; J gene: TRBJ2-2; clone size: once; D gene: TRBD2; CDR3 DNA: TGTGCCAGCAGTACCCCCGGACTAGCCTCCGGGGAGCTGTTTTTT; CDR3 protein: CASSTPGLASGELFF
V gene: TRBV19; J gene: TRBJ1-1; clone size: once; D gene: .; CDR3 DNA: TGTGCCAGTAGTATTCTGTGGGGACAGAACACTGAAGCTTTCTTT; CDR3 protein: CASSILWGQNTEAFF
V gene: TRBV29-1; J gene: TRBJ2-7; clone size: .; D gene: TRBD2; CDR3 DNA: TGCAGCGTTGAAGATCCCGTCAGTGGCGGGAGCTCCTACGAGCAGTACTTC; CDR3 protein: CSVEDPVSGGSSYEQYF
V gene: TRBV9; J gene: TRBJ2-5; clone size: .; D gene: .; CDR3 DNA: TGTGCCAGCAGCGTTGGGTCGGGGTCTAGACAAGAGACCCAGTACTTC; CDR3 protein: CASSVGSGSRQETQYF
V gene: TRBV19; J gene: TRBJ2-2; clone size: .; D gene: TRBD1; CDR3 DNA: TGTGCCAGTAGGCCGGGACAGGGGGACGCCGGGGAGCTGTTTTTT; CDR3 protein: CASRPGQGDAGELFF
V gene: TRBV5-6; J gene: TRBJ2-1; clone size: .; D gene: TRBD2; CDR3 DNA: TGTGCCAGCAGCGAGACTAGCGGTAAATACAATGAGCAGTTCTTC; CDR3 protein: CASSETSGKYNEQFF
V gene: TRBV27; J gene: TRBJ2-1; clone size: .; D gene: TRBD1; CDR3 DNA: TGTGCCAGCAGTTTATCCTCGACAGGGCGGCTATTTGGTGAGCAGTTCTTC; CDR3 protein: CASSLSSTGRLFGEQFF
V gene: TRBV27; J gene: TRBJ1-2; clone size: .; D gene: .; CDR3 DNA: TGTGCCAGCAGTCCCTCACGGAACTATGGCTACACCTTC; CDR3 protein: CASSPSRNYGYTF
V gene: TRBV27; J gene: TRBJ2-1; clone size: .; D gene: .; CDR3 DNA: TGTGCCAGCAGTTTATCCAGGGATAATGAGCAGTTCTTC; CDR3 protein: CASSLSRDNEQFF
V gene: TRBV29-1; J gene: TRBJ2-7; clone size: once; D gene: TRBD1; CDR3 DNA: TGCAGCGTTGAGGACAGGGGTACCTACGAGCAGTACTTC; CDR3 protein: CSVEDRGTYEQYF
V gene: TRBV19; J gene: TRBJ1-1; clone size: .; D gene: TRBD1; CDR3 DNA: TGTGCCAGTAGTTGGACAGGGACGAACACTGAAGCTTTCTTT; CDR3 protein: CASSWTGTNTEAFF
V gene: TRBV11-2; J gene: TRBJ2-3; clone size: .; D gene: .; CDR3 DNA: TGTGCCAGCAGAGCCACAGATACGCAGTATTTT; CDR3 protein: CASRATDTQYF
V gene: TRBV7-9; J gene: TRBJ2-1; clone size: .; D gene: TRBD2; CDR3 DNA: TGTGCCAGCAGGCCAGGGACTAGTTTAAATGAGCAGTTCTTC; CDR3 protein: CASRPGTSLNEQFF
V gene: TRBV27; J gene: TRBJ2-7; clone size: .; D gene: TRBD1; CDR3 DNA: TGTGCCACCAGTTTCGGGACAGGGGCGTACGAGCAGTACTTC; CDR3 protein: CATSFGTGAYEQYF
V gene: TRBV11-3; J gene: TRBJ2-7; clone size: .; D gene: .; CDR3 DNA: TGTGCCAGCAGCTTAGATCACAACTCCTACGAGCAGTACTTC; CDR3 protein: CASSLDHNSYEQYF